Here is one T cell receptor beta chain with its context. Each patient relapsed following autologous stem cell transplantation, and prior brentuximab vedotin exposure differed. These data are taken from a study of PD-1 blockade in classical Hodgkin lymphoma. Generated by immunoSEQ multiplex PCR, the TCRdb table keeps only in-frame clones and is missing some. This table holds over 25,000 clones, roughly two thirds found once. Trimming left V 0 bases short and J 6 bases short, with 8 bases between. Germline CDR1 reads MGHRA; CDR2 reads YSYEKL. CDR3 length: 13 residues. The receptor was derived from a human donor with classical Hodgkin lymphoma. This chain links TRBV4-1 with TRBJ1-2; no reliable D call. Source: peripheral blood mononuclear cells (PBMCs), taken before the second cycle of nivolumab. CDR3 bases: TGCGCCAGCAGCCAAGAGGAAGCTAATGGCTACACCTTC. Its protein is CASSQEEANGYTF.